The T cell receptor beta chain under discussion was sequenced for a study of blood T cell repertoires in COVID-19. Study details: Samples came from the United States, Italy and Spain, spanning acute and convalescent COVID-19. PBMCs, B-cell-depleted T cells, or T cells provided the cDNA or gDNA that made up the material.

Authors' analysis steps: The authors estimated nucleated cell counts from reference gene primer amplification. Some clones are missing from TCRdb's copy, which holds only in-frame ones; the method was immunoSEQ multiplex PCR. Clone size and the V and J calls come from that table; the DNA yielded D and trimming. The data show about 24,000 clones, over 70% seen once. The CDR3 contains 15 residues. The V segment lost 5 bases and the J segment 0 bases; nucleotides outside the gene matches: 6. Germline values: CDR1 MNHEY, CDR2 SMNVEV (reference sequence). The genes are TRBV27 and TRBJ2-7; TRBD1 aligns across 8 bases. Sequencing was carried out using peripheral blood. The receptor was derived from a human donor with active COVID-19. The donor label of this sample is uncertain. The CDR3 spells CASSQGQASSYEQYF. DNA of the CDR3: TGTGCCAGCAGTCAGGGACAGGCCAGCTCCTACGAGCAGTACTTC.